The rows below give T cell receptor beta chains drawn from one sample of a study of shared clonotypes between healthy human individuals. Clones were read by immunoSEQ multiplex PCR, and TCRdb kept only the in-frame ones, dropping some. The sample has under 1,900,000 clones, 97% to 99% seen once. The source material was naive CD4+ T cells sorted from blood. These receptors all come from a man younger than 40 in good health. Each CDR3 is given with its conserved first and last residue. D genes are given only for firm matches. Expanded clones are given a class, and other clones once, few, many or no size at all.

TRBD2	TRBV18	TRBJ2-3	NA	CASSPGTSVLSDTQYF	TGTGCCAGCTCACCTGGGACTAGCGTACTGTCAGATACGCAGTATTTT
NA	TRBV9	TRBJ2-1	NA	CASSETAGYNEQFF	TGTGCCAGCAGCGAGACGGCGGGCTACAATGAGCAGTTCTTC
TRBD1	TRBV19	TRBJ2-4	NA	CATAAVGQPSELAKNIQYF	TGTGCCACTGCCGCCGTGGGACAGCCGTCGGAACTAGCCAAAAACATTCAGTACTTC
NA	TRBV9	TRBJ2-3	NA	CASSVDPADTQYF	TGTGCCAGCAGCGTAGACCCGGCAGATACGCAGTATTTT
NA	TRBV5-1	TRBJ1-2	NA	CASSFSHYGYTF	TGCGCCAGCAGCTTCTCGCACTATGGCTACACCTTC
TRBD1	TRBV7-9	TRBJ2-6	once	CASPMEHRGHSSGANVLTF	TGTGCCAGCCCCATGGAGCACAGGGGGCACAGCTCTGGGGCCAACGTCCTGACTTTC
NA	TRBV11-2	TRBJ1-2	NA	CASSLGGYGYTF	TGTGCCAGCAGCTTAGGAGGGTATGGCTACACCTTC
NA	TRBV7-8	TRBJ2-5	NA	CASSSRGKYQETQYF	TGTGCCAGCAGCTCTAGGGGGAAGTACCAAGAGACCCAGTACTTC
NA	TRBV18	TRBJ1-2	NA	CASSPYEGSNYGYTF	TGTGCCAGCTCACCATATGAAGGCTCTAACTATGGCTACACCTTC
NA	TRBV7-9	TRBJ1-1	once	CASSLGGAEAFF	TGTGCCAGCAGCTTAGGGGGAGCTGAAGCTTTCTTT
NA	TRBV5-1	TRBJ1-2	NA	CASSFGRTANYGYTF	TGCGCCAGCAGCTTCGGCAGGACAGCTAACTATGGCTACACCTTC
NA	TRBV28	TRBJ1-2	NA	CASRNRDGRIRYTF	TGTGCCAGCAGAAACCGGGACGGCCGGATCCGCTACACCTTC
NA	TRBV9	TRBJ2-1	once	CASSIGSQAYNEQFF	TGTGCCAGCAGCATCGGGAGTCAGGCTTACAATGAGCAGTTCTTC
NA	TRBV2	TRBJ2-3	once	CASAQTGVGADTQYF	TGTGCCAGCGCCCAAACCGGGGTAGGCGCAGATACGCAGTATTTT
NA	TRBV27	TRBJ2-1	NA	CASSTLGANEQFF	TGTGCCAGCAGTACCCTTGGGGCCAATGAGCAGTTCTTC
NA	TRBV10-3	TRBJ2-1	NA	CASSDGSSYNEQFF	TGTGCCTCCTCGGACGGGAGCTCCTACAATGAGCAGTTCTTC
TRBD2	TRBV9	TRBJ2-5	once	CASSASGTTQETQYF	TGTGCCAGCAGCGCATCAGGGACTACCCAAGAGACCCAGTACTTC
NA	TRBV9	TRBJ1-2	NA	CASSVGGINYGYTF	TGTGCCAGCAGCGTTGGGGGGATTAACTATGGCTACACCTTC
NA	TRBV6-1	TRBJ2-1	NA	CASLEGHLYNEQFF	TGTGCCAGCCTAGAGGGACACCTATACAATGAGCAGTTCTTC
NA	TRBV10-1	TRBJ2-2	NA	CASSEQSGPTGELFF	TGCGCCAGCAGTGAGCAGTCAGGACCCACCGGGGAGCTGTTTTTT
TRBD2	TRBV5-6	TRBJ2-7	NA	CATRPRGDRDEQYF	TGTGCCACCCGGCCTCGGGGGGATAGGGACGAGCAGTACTTC
TRBD2	TRBV18	TRBJ2-1	NA	CASTNGGRANEQFF	TGTGCCAGCACTAACGGCGGGAGGGCCAATGAGCAGTTCTTC
NA	TRBV7-2	TRBJ2-1	once	CASSLPGLFLNGEFF	TGTGCCAGCAGCTTACCGGGACTGTTTTTAAACGGGGAGTTCTTC
TRBD1	TRBV4-1	TRBJ1-4	NA	CASSQSPDRGTNEKLFF	TGCGCCAGCAGCCAATCCCCGGACAGGGGAACTAATGAAAAACTGTTTTTT
NA	TRBV5-4	TRBJ1-4	NA	CASSRRDGSNEKLFF	TGTGCCAGCAGCCGCCGGGACGGATCTAATGAAAAACTGTTTTTT
TRBD1	TRBV4-2	TRBJ2-1	NA	CASSQATGLDEQFF	TGTGCCAGCAGCCAAGCGACAGGGCTGGATGAGCAGTTCTTC